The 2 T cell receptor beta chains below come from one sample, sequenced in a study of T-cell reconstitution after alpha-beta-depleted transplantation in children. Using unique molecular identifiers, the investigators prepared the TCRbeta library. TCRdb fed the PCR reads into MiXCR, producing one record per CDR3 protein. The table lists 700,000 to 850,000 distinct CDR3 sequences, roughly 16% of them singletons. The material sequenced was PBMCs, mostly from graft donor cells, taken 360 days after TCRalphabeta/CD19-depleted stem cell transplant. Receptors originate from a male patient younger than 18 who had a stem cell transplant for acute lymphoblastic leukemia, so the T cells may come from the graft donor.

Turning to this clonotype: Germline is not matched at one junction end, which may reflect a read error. The CDR3 is CASSSGQGTGHEQHF. The CDR3 region has the DNA TGTGCCAGCAGCTCAGGACAGGGGACAGGCCACGAGCAGCACTTC. V and J are TRBV7-6 and TRBJ2-7; 9 bases are shared with TRBD1. The CDR3 is 15 residues long. From germline, CDR1 is SGHVS and CDR2 FNYEAQ.

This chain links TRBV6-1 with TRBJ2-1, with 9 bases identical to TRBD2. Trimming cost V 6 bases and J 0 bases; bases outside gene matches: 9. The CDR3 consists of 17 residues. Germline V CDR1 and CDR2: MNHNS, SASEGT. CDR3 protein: CASSTILAGYSYNEQFF. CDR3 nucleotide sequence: TGTGCCAGCAGCACGATTCTAGCGGGATACTCCTACAATGAGCAGTTCTTC.